This TCR beta chain is from a study of OX40 agonist ivuxolimab in advanced cancers. Study-wide background: Three patients got partial responses; one had hepatocellular carcinoma and two had cutaneous melanoma.

CDR1 is MDHEN and CDR2 is SYDVKM in the germline V gene. Trimming cost V 6 bases and J 0 bases; bases outside gene matches: 4. There are 15 residues in the CDR3. Whole-study results and caveats: In general, CD8+ T cells held more expanded clones than CD4+ did, on average.

Profiling relied on immunoSEQ multiplex PCR, and the TCRdb table lists in-frame clones only, not all of them. In the table there are 85,000 to 90,000 clones, roughly 92% of which are singletons. This clone was seen only once. What it binds is unknown. Distinct nucleotide sequences in the sample also encode this CDR3. This chain uses TRBV28 with TRBJ1-5; TRBD1 aligns across 8 bases. The receptor's source is an adult with an advanced solid tumor such as melanoma, head and neck, liver or kidney cancer. This sample comprised CD4+ or CD8+ T cells sorted from blood, obtained in a trial of the OX40 agonist ivuxolimab. CDR3 protein: CASSSGTGSNQPQHF. The DNA for the CDR3 is TGTGCCAGCAGCTCCGGGACAGGTAGCAATCAGCCCCAGCATTTT.